This TCR beta chain was recovered during a study of beta chain features in type 1 diabetes. Isolated RNA was reverse transcribed in full, so expressed TCRB transcripts were sequenced. The data were produced by immunoSEQ multiplex PCR, yet TCRdb's version contains in-frame clones alone and is incomplete. This table has 600,000 to 700,000 clones, 9.5% to 15% appearing once. This clone has more than one count but fewer than ten. Its specificity is unknown. Study-wide results and limits: Sequencing from cDNA could over-represent high-TCR-expressing cells. People with Type 1 diabetes carried modestly yet significantly shorter TCRB CDR3s in all four CD4+ subsets.

Sequencing was done on a sample of naive CD4+ T cells from blood. The clonotype originates from a man between 25 and 39 years old with type 1 diabetes.

The CDR3 DNA sequence: TGTGCCAGTGGGCCCAGGCCCCAAGAGACCCAGTACTTC. Its translation is CASGPRPQETQYF. The chain links TRBV19 to TRBJ2-5; D is uncertain. The V end lost 8 bases, the J end lost 1 base, and 11 bases lay between the germline ends. Per the germline V gene, CDR1 is LNHDA and CDR2 is SQIVND (reference sequence). The CDR3 has 13 amino acids.